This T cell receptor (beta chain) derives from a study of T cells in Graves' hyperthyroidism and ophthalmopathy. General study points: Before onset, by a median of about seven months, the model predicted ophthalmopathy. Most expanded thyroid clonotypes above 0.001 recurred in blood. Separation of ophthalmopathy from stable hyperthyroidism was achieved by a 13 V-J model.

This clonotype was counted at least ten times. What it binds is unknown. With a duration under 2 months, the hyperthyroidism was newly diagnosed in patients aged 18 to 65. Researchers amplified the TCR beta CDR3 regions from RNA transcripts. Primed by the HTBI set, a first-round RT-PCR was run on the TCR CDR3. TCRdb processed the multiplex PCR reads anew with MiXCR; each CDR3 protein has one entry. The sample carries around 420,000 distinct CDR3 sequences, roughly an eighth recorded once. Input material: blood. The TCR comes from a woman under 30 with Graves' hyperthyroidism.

In DNA, the CDR3 is TGTGCCAGCAGACCCGGGACAGGGGTCGGGGAGCTGTTTTTT. Translated, it gives CASRPGTGVGELFF. The rearrangement joins TRBV2 to TRBJ2-2; 10 bases map to TRBD1. Germline lookup yields CDR1 SNHLY and CDR2 FYNNEI. Germline trimming cut 6 bases from V and 7 bases from J; bases unmatched to any gene: 5. There are 14 residues in the CDR3.